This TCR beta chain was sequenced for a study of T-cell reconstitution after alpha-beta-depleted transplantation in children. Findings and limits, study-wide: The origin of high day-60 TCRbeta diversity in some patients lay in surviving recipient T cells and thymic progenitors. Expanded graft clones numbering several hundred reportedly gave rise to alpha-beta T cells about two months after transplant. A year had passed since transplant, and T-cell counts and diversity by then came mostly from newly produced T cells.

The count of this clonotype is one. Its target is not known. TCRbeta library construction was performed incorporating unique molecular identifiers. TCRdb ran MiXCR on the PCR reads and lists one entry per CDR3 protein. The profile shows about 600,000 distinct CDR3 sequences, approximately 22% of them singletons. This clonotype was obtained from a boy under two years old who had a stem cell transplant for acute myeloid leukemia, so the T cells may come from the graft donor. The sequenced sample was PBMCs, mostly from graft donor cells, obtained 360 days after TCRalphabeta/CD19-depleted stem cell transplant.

DNA of the CDR3: TGCGCCAGCAGCTGGAGTGGGACAGGGAGACCGCTATCTGGGGCCAACGTCCTGACTTTC. As protein: CASSWSGTGRPLSGANVLTF. The chain carries TRBV5-1 and TRBJ2-6, with 9 bases aligning to TRBD1. The CDR3 totals 20 residues. Germline lookup yields CDR1 SGHRS and CDR2 YFSETQ. V dropped 3 bases and J dropped 1; count of bases not matched to a gene: 14.